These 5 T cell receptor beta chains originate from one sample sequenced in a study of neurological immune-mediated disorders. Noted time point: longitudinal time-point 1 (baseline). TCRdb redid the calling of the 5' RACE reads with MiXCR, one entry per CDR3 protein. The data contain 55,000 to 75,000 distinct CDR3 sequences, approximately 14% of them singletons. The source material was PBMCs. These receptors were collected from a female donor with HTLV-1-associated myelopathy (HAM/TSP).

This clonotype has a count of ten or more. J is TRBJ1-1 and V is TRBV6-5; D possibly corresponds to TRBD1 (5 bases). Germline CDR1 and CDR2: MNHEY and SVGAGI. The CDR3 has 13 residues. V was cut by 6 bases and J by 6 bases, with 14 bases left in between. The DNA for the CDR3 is TGTGCCAGCAGCAAGGAGGGGAGGGCTGAAGCTTTCTTT. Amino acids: CASSKEGRAEAFF.

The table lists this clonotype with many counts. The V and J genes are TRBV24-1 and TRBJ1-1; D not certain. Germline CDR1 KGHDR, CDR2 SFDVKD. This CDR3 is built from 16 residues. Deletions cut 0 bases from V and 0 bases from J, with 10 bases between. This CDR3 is CATSDLFSTLNTEAFF. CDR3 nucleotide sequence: TGTGCCACCAGTGATTTGTTCAGTACTCTGAACACTGAAGCTTTCTTT.

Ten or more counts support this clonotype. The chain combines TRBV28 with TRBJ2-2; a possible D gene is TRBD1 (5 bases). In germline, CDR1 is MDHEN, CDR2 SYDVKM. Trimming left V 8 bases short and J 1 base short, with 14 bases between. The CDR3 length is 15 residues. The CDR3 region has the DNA TGTGCCAGCTCAGAATCAACAGGGAACACCGGGGAGCTGTTTTTT. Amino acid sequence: CASSESTGNTGELFF. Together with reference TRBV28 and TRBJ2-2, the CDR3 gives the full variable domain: DVKVTQSSRYLVKRTGEKVFLECVQDMDHENMFWYRQDPGLGLRLIYFSYDVKMKEKGDIPEGYSVSREKKERFSLILESASTNQTSMYLCASSESTGNTGELFFGEGSRLTVL.

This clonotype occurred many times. The CDR3 DNA reads TGTGCCAGCAGTTTATTTTCCAATCAGCCCCAGCATTTT. Translating gives CASSLFSNQPQHF. The chain joins TRBV27 to TRBJ1-5; D is uncertain. The V end lost 1 base, the J end lost 3 bases, and 4 bases lay between the germline ends. The CDR3 has 13 residues. Germline CDR1 is MNHEY and CDR2 is SMNVEV (reference sequence).

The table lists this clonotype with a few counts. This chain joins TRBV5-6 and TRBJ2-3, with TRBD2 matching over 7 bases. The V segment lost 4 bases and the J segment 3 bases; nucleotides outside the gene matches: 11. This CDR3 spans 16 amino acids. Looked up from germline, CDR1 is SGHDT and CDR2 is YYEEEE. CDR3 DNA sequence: TGTGCCAGCAGCCCCAGACTAGCAAGGAGGACAGATACGCAGTATTTT. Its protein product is CASSPRLARRTDTQYF.